A selection of T cell receptor beta chains follows, all from one sample in a study of blood T cell repertoires in COVID-19. The table came from immunoSEQ multiplex PCR; TCRdb's copy has only in-frame clones and leaves some out. Of 100,000 to 150,000 clones in the sample, around nine tenths were seen once. Sequencing was carried out using peripheral blood. These TCRs come from a human donor in a cohort sampled during active COVID-19. The CDR3 runs from the conserved cysteine through the conserved F or W. D genes are given only for firm matches. The size entry is marked missing in some rows and otherwise reads once, few, many or a size class.

J,V,size,D,DNA,CDR3
TRBJ2-2,TRBV5-5,NA,NA,TGTGCCAGCAGGGGCCTGGGCACCGGGGAGCTGTTTTTT,CASRGLGTGELFF
TRBJ2-7,TRBV11-2,NA,NA,TGTGCCAGCAGCAAAGCCCCCACCTACGAGCAGTACTTC,CASSKAPTYEQYF
TRBJ1-4,TRBV1,NA,NA,TGCACCAGCAGCCAAGAGACAGACCCAGAAAAACTGTTTTTT,CTSSQETDPEKLFF
TRBJ2-7,TRBV6-5,NA,NA,TGTGCCAGCAGTCGAGCGGCCAACGAGCAGTACTTC,CASSRAANEQYF
TRBJ2-2,TRBV2,NA,NA,TGTGCCAGCAACTTTCACTCGAACACCGGGGAGCTGTTTTTT,CASNFHSNTGELFF
TRBJ2-3,TRBV29-1,NA,TRBD2,TGCAGCGTTGACGGGGTTCAGAGTAGCGGGAGATCAGATACGCAGTATTTT,CSVDGVQSSGRSDTQYF
TRBJ2-5,TRBV18,once,TRBD2,TGTGCCAGCTCACCTAGCGGGAGGAAGACCCAGTACTTC,CASSPSGRKTQYF
TRBJ2-7,TRBV21-1,NA,NA,TGTGCCAGCAGCAGGAACGGGGTCTCCTACGAGCAGTACTTC,CASSRNGVSYEQYF
TRBJ2-1,TRBV4-1,NA,TRBD2,TGCGCCAGCAGCCAAGATCGGACGAGCGGGAGGGCACGGGATGAGCAGTTCTTC,CASSQDRTSGRARDEQFF
TRBJ2-1,TRBV5-4,NA,TRBD1,TGTGCCAGTCAACGCGACAGGGGCTACAATGAGCAGTTCTTC,CASQRDRGYNEQFF
TRBJ2-1,TRBV7-2,NA,TRBD2,TGTGCCAGCAGCTTAGGAGGGGCTAGCGGGCCCAACAATGAGCAGTTCTTC,CASSLGGASGPNNEQFF
TRBJ1-2,TRBV7-9,NA,TRBD1,TGTGCCAGCAGCTTAGAGGAGGGGGCGAACTATGGCTACACCTTC,CASSLEEGANYGYTF
TRBJ2-1,TRBV19,medium-sized,NA,TGTGCCAGTAGCGCTAGAGACAGCTCCTACAATGAGCAGTTCTTC,CASSARDSSYNEQFF
TRBJ1-5,TRBV18,once,TRBD1,TGTGCCAGCTCAGCCACAGGGGGAATGGGTCAGCCCCAGCATTTT,CASSATGGMGQPQHF
TRBJ1-1,TRBV3-1/TRBV3-2,NA,TRBD1,TGTGCCAGCAGCCAAGAGTTGGCAGGGGGGCTGGCTTTCTTT,CASSQELAGGLAFF
TRBJ1-6,TRBV13,NA,NA,TGTGCCAGCAGCACGGACAGAGGGTCACCCCTCCACTTT,CASSTDRGSPLHF
TRBJ1-5,TRBV27,NA,TRBD1,TGTGCCAAAGCCGGGACAGGGAATCAGCCCCAGCATTTT,CAKAGTGNQPQHF
TRBJ2-2,TRBV5-1,NA,NA,TGCGCCAGCAGGGCCTCAGGCCATACTCTTGGCGGGGAGCTGTTTTTT,CASRASGHTLGGELFF
TRBJ1-1,TRBV5-1,NA,NA,TGCGCCAGCAGCTTGGTGCCGTCGGGTAATGGTGAAGCTTTCTTT,CASSLVPSGNGEAFF
TRBJ1-5,TRBV19,NA,NA,TGTGCCAGTAGTCTGGACTGGAATCAGCCCCAGCATTTT,CASSLDWNQPQHF
TRBJ2-3,TRBV18,NA,NA,TGTGCCAGCTCACCAGAAGAACTAGGGAAGGATACGCAGTATTTT,CASSPEELGKDTQYF
TRBJ2-1,TRBV19,NA,TRBD1,TGTGCCAGTAACGTCGGGACAGGGTACAATGAGCAGTTCTTC,CASNVGTGYNEQFF
TRBJ2-7,TRBV28,NA,NA,TGTGCCAGCAGTGCCGGGATCCCCTACGAGCAGTACTTC,CASSAGIPYEQYF
TRBJ1-1,TRBV29-1,NA,TRBD1,TGCAGCACACCACAGGGGGTAGGCACTGAAGCTTTCTTT,CSTPQGVGTEAFF
TRBJ2-7,TRBV27,NA,TRBD2,TGTGCCAGCAGCTTTAGCGGGGGTGCCTACGAGCAGTACTTC,CASSFSGGAYEQYF
TRBJ2-2,TRBV9,NA,NA,TGTGCCAGCAGCGCCAGTTCCGCGAACACCGGGGAGCTGTTTTTT,CASSASSANTGELFF
TRBJ2-3,TRBV19,NA,NA,TGTGCCAGTAGTATGTTCTCGACAATCACAGATACGCAGTATTTT,CASSMFSTITDTQYF
TRBJ1-2,TRBV2,NA,TRBD1,TGTGCCAGCAGTTCCGAGGGGGCGCGGAACTATGGCTACACCTTC,CASSSEGARNYGYTF
TRBJ2-1,TRBV6-6,once,NA,TGTGCCAGCAGTTACTCCCGCCCACACTACAATGAGCAGTTCTTC,CASSYSRPHYNEQFF
TRBJ2-5,TRBV2,NA,NA,TGTGCCAGCATGACGACTGATCTCCAAGAGACCCAGTACTTC,CASMTTDLQETQYF
TRBJ1-1,TRBV5-1,NA,NA,TGCGCCAGCAGCTTGGCAGAGAACACTGAAGCTTTCTTT,CASSLAENTEAFF
TRBJ2-7,TRBV28,NA,TRBD1,TGTGCCAGCCTAACGACAGGGACCTACGAGCAGTACTTC,CASLTTGTYEQYF
TRBJ2-7,TRBV5-4,NA,TRBD2,TGTGCCAGCAGCTCGGGGGGTACAGAAGCCGAGCAGTACTTC,CASSSGGTEAEQYF
TRBJ2-1,TRBV18,NA,TRBD2,TGTGCCAGCTCACCACGCACGACTAGCGGGGGTTATGAGCAGTTCTTC,CASSPRTTSGGYEQFF
TRBJ2-4,TRBV18,once,NA,TGTGCCAGCTCACCAGGGCAGAAAGACATTCAGTACTTC,CASSPGQKDIQYF
TRBJ2-4,TRBV11-2,NA,TRBD2,TGTGCCAGCAGCTTAGAATCTAGCGGGAGTGAGTTCGGATCCAAAAACATTCAGTACTTC,CASSLESSGSEFGSKNIQYF
TRBJ1-2,TRBV10-3,NA,NA,TGTGCCACCGGCGGCCCGGGGGGGGCCAACTATGGCTACACCTTC,CATGGPGGANYGYTF
TRBJ1-5,TRBV30,NA,NA,TGTGCCTGGACCGGGGGGGGAAGCAATCAGCCCCAGCATTTT,CAWTGGGSNQPQHF
TRBJ1-4,TRBV2,NA,TRBD1,TGTGCCAGCAGTGATTCGACAGGGTACGAAAAACTGTTTTTT,CASSDSTGYEKLFF
TRBJ1-1,TRBV6-5,NA,NA,TGTGCCAGCAACTACCTCCAGGGATTGAACACTGAAGCTTTCTTT,CASNYLQGLNTEAFF
TRBJ1-3,TRBV7-9,NA,TRBD1,TGTGCCAGCAGCTCCCCCCTCTTGCAGGGGGCTTCTGGAAACACCATATATTTT,CASSSPLLQGASGNTIYF
TRBJ1-5,TRBV3-1/TRBV3-2,NA,NA,TGTGCCAGCAGCCAAGATGGCCAGTTTAGCAATCAGCCCCAGCATTTT,CASSQDGQFSNQPQHF
TRBJ1-1,TRBV18,few,TRBD1,TGTGCCAGCTCACAGGGACAGGGCAAAGTCACTGAAGCTTTCTTT,CASSQGQGKVTEAFF
TRBJ2-7,TRBV30,NA,NA,TGTGCCTGGAGTGTTGGTCGCCGGTCCTACGAGCAGTACTTC,CAWSVGRRSYEQYF
TRBJ2-7,TRBV5-1,NA,NA,TGCGCCAGCAGCTTGCGTGCGGGCGGAGGGTCCTACGAGCAGTACTTC,CASSLRAGGGSYEQYF
TRBJ2-3,TRBV6-5,NA,TRBD1,TGTGCCAGCAGACGAACAGGGGCAGATACGCAGTATTTT,CASRRTGADTQYF
TRBJ2-3,TRBV27,NA,TRBD1,TGTGCCAGCAGGGACAGGGGCCATAGCACAGATACGCAGTATTTT,CASRDRGHSTDTQYF
TRBJ2-5,TRBV19,once,TRBD2,TGTGCCAGTAGTATAGATCTATGGACTAGCGGAGGGAGGGGGACCCAGTACTTC,CASSIDLWTSGGRGTQYF
TRBJ2-7,TRBV4-1,NA,TRBD1,TGCGCCAGCAGCCAAGAGGGACAGGGAGGCAACGAGCAGTACTTC,CASSQEGQGGNEQYF